This entry is about one T cell receptor (beta chain). It may be a read error: a sequence one base away is much more abundant. The sample has other DNA sequences that encode this CDR3 too. This entry is derived from a study of metastatic and nonmetastatic thyroid tumors. Using MiXCR, TCRdb reanalyzed the PCR reads. The sample lists fewer than 25,000 clones; more than 15% were seen once. V was cut by 7 bases and J by 11 bases, with 19 bases left in between. Per the germline V gene, CDR1 is SGHVS and CDR2 is FQNEAQ. CDR3 length: 13 residues. Treatment of any kind had been given to no patient before thyroid surgery.

The specimen sequenced was adjacent normal tissue. The chain recombines TRBV7-8 with TRBJ2-3; D gene unclear. This receptor was obtained from a male donor with papillary thyroid cancer or a benign thyroid nodule (not recorded which). Some clones in this sample may be carry-over from other donors' samples. CDR3 loop: CASTIDMARRQYF. The CDR3 DNA reads TGTGCCAGCACTATAGACATGGCTAGGAGGCAGTATTTT.